This TCR beta chain was observed in a study of T-cell memory formation after mild COVID-19. TCRdb re-analysed the 5' RACE reads in MiXCR, keeping a single row per CDR3 protein. The profile shows around 400,000 distinct CDR3 sequences, roughly a quarter of them singletons. Germline V gives CDR1 DFQATT, CDR2 SNEGSKA (reference sequence). Trimming left V 3 bases short and J 1 base short, with 6 bases between. CDR3 length: 13 amino acids. The specimen sequenced was PBMCs or a T cell subset sorted from them (not recorded which). The V and J genes are TRBV20-1 and TRBJ2-2, with unresolved D. The source is an adult woman who had mild COVID-19 (a few samples of this study predate the infection). Cell type and time point are not known. CDR3: CSARRQNTGELFF. CDR3 coding DNA: TGCAGTGCTAGGAGGCAGAACACCGGGGAGCTGTTTTTT.